This T cell receptor (beta chain) comes out of a study of early T cells in non-severe SARS-CoV-2 infection (dated by TCRdb to the early 2020s). Background for the entire study: TCR sequencing used bulk RNA from unsorted whole blood, so alpha and beta chains could not be paired.

Set within a cohort of healthcare workers in London, UK, this nested case-control study involved weekly PCR testing of nasopharyngeal swabs along with blood sampling. Healthcare workers were enrolled in the week of the UK lockdown, from 23 to 31 March 2020, and were followed every week for up to roughly 16 weeks. The V and J ends are trimmed by 7 bases and 6 bases, leaving 16 bases between them. The germline V gene sets CDR1 to LGHNT and CDR2 to FRNRAP. There are 14 amino acids in the CDR3, from cysteine to phenylalanine inclusive. The retained sequence is limited to the CDR3, 42 bases, with the frame set at the first base. A note on this clonotype: It lacks a known antigen. Base qualities are not provided; no much larger clone lies one nucleotide away.

The protocol used for the library was 5' RACE. Data came from a NextSeq 500. In the TCR library protocol, unique molecular identifiers were attached to individual cDNA molecules to correct for PCR bias and sequencing error. TCR alpha and beta chains were both sequenced, and the abundances of alpha and beta sequences in each sample were closely correlated with each other. Under the source paper's analysis protocol: Decombinator V4 was used to annotate the V gene, J gene and CDR3 of the TCR sequences. Expanded TCRs were defined as changing significantly between any two time points under a Poisson model with p below 0.0001. TCR abundances were normalised to the total number of TCRs sequenced per sample and were expressed as counts per million. MAIT TCRs were defined by TRAV1-2 paired with TRAJ12, TRAJ20 or TRAJ33, and iNKT TCRs by TRAV10 paired with TRAJ18. VDJdb, accessed on 1 November 2021, was searched for TCRs annotated for CMV, EBV and SARS-CoV-2, and TCRs annotated for more than one antigen were excluded. TCRdb trimmed public reads at Q25 via fastp, called clones via MiXCR and kept in-frame beta chains. Merged by CDR3 protein, the rows form single entries marked with the most common genes and DNA. TCRdb assigned the V and J calls; the authors' analysis was not used. Present in this sample are around 61,000 distinct CDR3 sequences, less than 15% of which were seen just once. About 4% of the sample comes from the top ten.

General conclusions and limits of the study: VDJdb matching was skewed toward anti-spike CD8 responses, so virus-specific expansions were likely underestimated and private and CD4 specificities were missed.

The sequence came from an adult who was a healthcare worker with PCR-confirmed SARS-CoV-2 infection or an uninfected control (not recorded which). The sample in question was whole blood, obtained at baseline. The chain uses TRBV12-5 and TRBJ1-5; no D gene is confidently identified. This receptor has the CDR3 CASVFAPGGQPQHF. Read as DNA, the sequence is TGTGCTAGTGTATTTGCCCCGGGCGGTCAGCCCCAGCATTTT. The entire variable domain, with the stretches around the CDR3 drawn from the reference TRBV12-5 and TRBJ1-5 proteins, is DARVTQTPRHKVTEMGQEVTMRCQPILGHNTVFWYRQTMMQGLELLAYFRNRAPLDDSGMPKDRFSAEMPDATLATLKIQPSEPRDSAVYFCASVFAPGGQPQHFGDGTRLSIL.